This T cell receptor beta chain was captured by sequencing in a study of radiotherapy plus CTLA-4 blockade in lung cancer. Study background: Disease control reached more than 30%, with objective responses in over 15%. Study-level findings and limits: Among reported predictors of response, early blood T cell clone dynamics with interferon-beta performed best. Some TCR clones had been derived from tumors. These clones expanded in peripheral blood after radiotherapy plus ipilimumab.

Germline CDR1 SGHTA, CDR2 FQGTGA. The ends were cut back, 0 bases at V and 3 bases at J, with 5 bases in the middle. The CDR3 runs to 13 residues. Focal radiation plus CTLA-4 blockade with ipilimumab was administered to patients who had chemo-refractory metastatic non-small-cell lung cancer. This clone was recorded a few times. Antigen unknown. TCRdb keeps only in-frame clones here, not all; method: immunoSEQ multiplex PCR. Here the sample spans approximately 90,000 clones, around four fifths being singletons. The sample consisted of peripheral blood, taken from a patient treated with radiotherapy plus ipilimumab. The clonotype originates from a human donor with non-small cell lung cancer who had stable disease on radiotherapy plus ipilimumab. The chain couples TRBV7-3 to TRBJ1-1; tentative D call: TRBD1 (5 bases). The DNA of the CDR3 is TGTGCCAGCAGCTTAACAGGGGACACTGAAGCTTTCTTT. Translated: CASSLTGDTEAFF.